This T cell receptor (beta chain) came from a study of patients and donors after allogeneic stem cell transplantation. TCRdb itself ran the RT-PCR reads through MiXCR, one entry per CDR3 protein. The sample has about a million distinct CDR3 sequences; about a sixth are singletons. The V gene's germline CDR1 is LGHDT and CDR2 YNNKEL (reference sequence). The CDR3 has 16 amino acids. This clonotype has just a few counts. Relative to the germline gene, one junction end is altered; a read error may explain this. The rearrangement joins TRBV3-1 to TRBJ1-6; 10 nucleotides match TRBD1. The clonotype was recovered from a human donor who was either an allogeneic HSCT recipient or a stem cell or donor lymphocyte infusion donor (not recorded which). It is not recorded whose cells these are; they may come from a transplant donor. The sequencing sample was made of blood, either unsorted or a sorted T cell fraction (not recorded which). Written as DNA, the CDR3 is TGTACCAGCAGCCGGGGAAGCGGGACAGGGGAGTCACCCCTCCACTTT. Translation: CTSSRGSGTGESPLHF.